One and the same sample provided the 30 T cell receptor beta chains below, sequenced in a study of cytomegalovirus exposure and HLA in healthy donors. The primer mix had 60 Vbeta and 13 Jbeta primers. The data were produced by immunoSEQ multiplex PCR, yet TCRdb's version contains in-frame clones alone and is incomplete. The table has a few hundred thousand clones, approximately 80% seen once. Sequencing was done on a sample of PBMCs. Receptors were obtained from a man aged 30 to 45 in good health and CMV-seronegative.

CDR3 loop: CASRGGASTGELFF. The CDR3 DNA reads as TGTGCCAGTCGCGGGGGGGCCTCGACCGGGGAGCTGTTTTTT. The rearrangement uses TRBV5-4 and TRBJ2-2; 9 nucleotides agree with TRBD2. CDR1 and CDR2 (germline): SGHNT, YYREEE (reference sequence). The CDR3 is 14 residues long. V gave up 8 bases and J gave up 5 bases; unmatched junction bases: 7.

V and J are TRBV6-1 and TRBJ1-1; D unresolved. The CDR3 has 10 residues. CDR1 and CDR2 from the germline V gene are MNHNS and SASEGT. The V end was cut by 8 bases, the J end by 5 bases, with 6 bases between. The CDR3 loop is CASGLTEAFF. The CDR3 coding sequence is TGTGCCAGCGGGCTGACTGAAGCTTTCTTT.

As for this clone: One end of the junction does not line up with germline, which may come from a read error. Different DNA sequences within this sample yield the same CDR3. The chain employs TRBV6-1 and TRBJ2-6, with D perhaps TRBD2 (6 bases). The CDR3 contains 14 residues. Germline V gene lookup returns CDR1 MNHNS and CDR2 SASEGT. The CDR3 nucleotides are TGTGCCAGCAGTGGCGGGACTGGGGCCAGCGTCCTGACTTTC. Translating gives CASSGGTGASVLTF.

The CDR3: CASSGSGTRHEQYF. The CDR3 coding sequence is TGTGCCAGCAGCGGTAGCGGGACTAGACACGAGCAGTACTTC. The chain employs TRBV9 and TRBJ2-7, with TRBD2 matching 8 bases. Germline CDR1 SGDLS, CDR2 YYNGEE. The CDR3 loop spans 14 amino acids. Trimming took 3 bases from V and 5 from J; bases not matched to a gene: 7. The full variable domain, in which reference TRBV9 and TRBJ2-7 provide the parts outside the CDR3, is DSGVTQTPKHLITATGQRVTLRCSPRSGDLSVYWYQQSLDQGLQFLIQYYNGEERAKGNILERFSAQQFPDLHSELNLSSLELGDSALYFCASSGSGTRHEQYFGPGTRLTVT.

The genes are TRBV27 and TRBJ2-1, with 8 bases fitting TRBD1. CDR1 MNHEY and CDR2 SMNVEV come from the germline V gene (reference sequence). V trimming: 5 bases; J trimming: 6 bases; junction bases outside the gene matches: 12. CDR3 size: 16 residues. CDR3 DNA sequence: TGTGCCAGCAGTCCCCTGCCCGGGACAGGTCGCAATGAGCAGTTCTTC. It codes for CASSPLPGTGRNEQFF.

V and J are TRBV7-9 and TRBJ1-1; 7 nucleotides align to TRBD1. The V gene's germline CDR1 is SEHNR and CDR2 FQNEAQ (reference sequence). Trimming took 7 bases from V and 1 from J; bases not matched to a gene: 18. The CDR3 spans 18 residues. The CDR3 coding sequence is TGTGCCAGCACCACCTTCAGGGGGAGTTCGCTCGCGAACACTGAAGCTTTCTTT. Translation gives CASTTFRGSSLANTEAFF. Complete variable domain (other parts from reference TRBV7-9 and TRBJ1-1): DTGVSQNPRHKITKRGQNVTFRCDPISEHNRLYWYRQTLGQGPEFLTYFQNEAQLEKSRLLSDRFSAERPKGSFSTLEIQRTEQGDSAMYLCASTTFRGSSLANTEAFFGQGTRLTVV.

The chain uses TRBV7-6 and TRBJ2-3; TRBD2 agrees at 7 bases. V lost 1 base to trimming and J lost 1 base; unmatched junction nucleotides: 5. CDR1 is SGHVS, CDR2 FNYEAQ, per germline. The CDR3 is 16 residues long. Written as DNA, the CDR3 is TGTGCCAGCAGCTTAGAAGCGGCGGGGGGCACAGATACGCAGTATTTT. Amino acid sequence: CASSLEAAGGTDTQYF.

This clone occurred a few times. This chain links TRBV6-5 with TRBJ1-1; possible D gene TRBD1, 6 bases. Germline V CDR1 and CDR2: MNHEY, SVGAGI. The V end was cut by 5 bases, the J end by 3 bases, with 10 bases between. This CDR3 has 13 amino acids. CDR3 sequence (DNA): TGTGCCAGCAGTCTACAGGGTCACACTGAAGCTTTCTTT. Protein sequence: CASSLQGHTEAFF.

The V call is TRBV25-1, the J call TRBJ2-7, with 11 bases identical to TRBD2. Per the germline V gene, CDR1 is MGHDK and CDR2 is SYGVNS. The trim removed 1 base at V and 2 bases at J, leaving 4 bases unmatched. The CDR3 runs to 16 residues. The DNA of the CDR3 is TGTGCCAGCAGTGAATGGCGACTAGCGGGGCCCTACGAGCAGTACTTC. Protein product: CASSEWRLAGPYEQYF.

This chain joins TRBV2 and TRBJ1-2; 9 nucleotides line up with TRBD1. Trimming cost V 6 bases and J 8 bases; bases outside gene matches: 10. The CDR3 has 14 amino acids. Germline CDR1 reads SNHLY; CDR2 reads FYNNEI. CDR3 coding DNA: TGTGCCAGCAGCCCACGGGACAGGGCGAACGGCTACACCTTC. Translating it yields CASSPRDRANGYTF.

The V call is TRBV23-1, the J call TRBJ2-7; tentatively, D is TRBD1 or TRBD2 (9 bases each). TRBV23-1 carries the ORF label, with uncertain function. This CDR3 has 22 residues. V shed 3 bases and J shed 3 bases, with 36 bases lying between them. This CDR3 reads CASSQRPGTGSGSGGPHYEQYF. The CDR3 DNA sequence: TGCGCCAGCAGTCAGCGTCCCGGGACAGGGAGCGGGAGCGGGGGGCCTCACTACGAGCAGTACTTC.

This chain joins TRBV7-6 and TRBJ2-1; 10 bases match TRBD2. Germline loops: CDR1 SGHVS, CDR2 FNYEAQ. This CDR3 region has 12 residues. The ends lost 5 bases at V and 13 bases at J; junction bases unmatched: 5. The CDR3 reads CASSPQRGGQFF. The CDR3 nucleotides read TGTGCCAGCAGCCCTCAGCGGGGGGGACAGTTCTTC. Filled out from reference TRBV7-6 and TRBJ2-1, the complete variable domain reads GAGVSQSPRYKVTKRGQDVALRCDPISGHVSLYWYRQALGQGPEFLTYFNYEAQQDKSGLPNDRFSAERPEGSISTLTIQRTEQRDSAMYRCASSPQRGGQFFGPGTRLTVL.

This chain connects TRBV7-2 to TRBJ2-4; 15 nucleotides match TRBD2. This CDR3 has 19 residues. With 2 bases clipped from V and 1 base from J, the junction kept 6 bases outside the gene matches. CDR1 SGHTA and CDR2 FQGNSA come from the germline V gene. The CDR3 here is CASSLSGLAGGRAKNIQYF. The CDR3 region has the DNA TGTGCCAGCAGCTTATCCGGACTAGCGGGGGGGAGGGCCAAAAACATTCAGTACTTC.

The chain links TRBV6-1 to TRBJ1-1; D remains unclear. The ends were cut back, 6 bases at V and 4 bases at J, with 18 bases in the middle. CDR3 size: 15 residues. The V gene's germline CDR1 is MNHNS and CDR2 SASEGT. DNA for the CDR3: TGTGCCAGCAGCAACCAGAGAGCTGCGGGCACTGAAGCTTTCTTT. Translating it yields CASSNQRAAGTEAFF.

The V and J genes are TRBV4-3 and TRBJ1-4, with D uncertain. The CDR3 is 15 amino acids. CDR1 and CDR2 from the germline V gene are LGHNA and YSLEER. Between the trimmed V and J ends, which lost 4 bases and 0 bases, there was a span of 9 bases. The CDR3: CASSLSGATNEKLFF. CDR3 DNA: TGCGCCAGCAGCCTCTCCGGGGCAACTAATGAAAAACTGTTTTTT.

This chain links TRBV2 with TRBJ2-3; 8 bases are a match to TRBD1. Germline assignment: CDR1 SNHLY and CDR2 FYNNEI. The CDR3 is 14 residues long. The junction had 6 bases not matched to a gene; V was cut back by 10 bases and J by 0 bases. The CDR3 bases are TGTGCCAACAGGCAGGGGGCTAGCACAGATACGCAGTATTTT. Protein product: CANRQGASTDTQYF. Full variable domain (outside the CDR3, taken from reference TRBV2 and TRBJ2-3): EPEVTQTPSHQVTQMGQEVILRCVPISNHLYFYWYRQILGQKVEFLVSFYNNEISEKSEIFDDQFSVERPDGSNFTLKIRSTKLEDSAMYFCANRQGASTDTQYFGPGTRLTVL.

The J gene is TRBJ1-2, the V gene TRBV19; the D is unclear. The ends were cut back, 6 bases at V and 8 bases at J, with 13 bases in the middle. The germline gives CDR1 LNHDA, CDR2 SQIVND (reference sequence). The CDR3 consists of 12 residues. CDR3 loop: CASSLRGAGYTF. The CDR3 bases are TGTGCCAGTAGCTTACGGGGAGCGGGCTACACCTTC.

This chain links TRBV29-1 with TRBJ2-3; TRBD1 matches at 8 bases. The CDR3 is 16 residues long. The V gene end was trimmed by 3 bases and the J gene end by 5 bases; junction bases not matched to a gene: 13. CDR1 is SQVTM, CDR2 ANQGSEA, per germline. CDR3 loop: CSVDRLRQGAVDTQYF. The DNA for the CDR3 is TGCAGCGTTGACAGGTTACGGCAGGGGGCCGTAGATACGCAGTATTTT.

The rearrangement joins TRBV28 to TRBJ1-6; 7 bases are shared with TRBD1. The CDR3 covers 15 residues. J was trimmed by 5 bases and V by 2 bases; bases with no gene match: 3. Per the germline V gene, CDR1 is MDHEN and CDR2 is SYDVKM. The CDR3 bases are TGTGCCAGCAGTTTAAGGGGGCCGAATAATTCACCCCTCCACTTT. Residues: CASSLRGPNNSPLHF.

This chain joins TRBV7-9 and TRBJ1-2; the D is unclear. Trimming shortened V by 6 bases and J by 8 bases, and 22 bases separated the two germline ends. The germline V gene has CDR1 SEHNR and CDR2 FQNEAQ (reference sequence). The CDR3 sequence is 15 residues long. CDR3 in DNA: TGTGCCAGCAGGCAAACCCTAGACGTGACTCTCGGCTACACCTTC. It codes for CASRQTLDVTLGYTF.

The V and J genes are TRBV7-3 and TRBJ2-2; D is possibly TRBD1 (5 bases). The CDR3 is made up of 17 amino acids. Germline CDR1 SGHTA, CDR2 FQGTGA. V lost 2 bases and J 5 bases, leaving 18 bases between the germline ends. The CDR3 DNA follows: TGTGCCAGCAGCTTAGATGACAGCACGGCGTTAACCGGGGAGCTGTTTTTT. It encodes CASSLDDSTALTGELFF. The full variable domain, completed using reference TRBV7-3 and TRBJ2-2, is GAGVSQTPSNKVTEKGKYVELRCDPISGHTALYWYRQSLGQGPEFLIYFQGTGAADDSGLPNDRFFAVRPEGSVSTLKIQRTERGDSAVYLCASSLDDSTALTGELFFGEGSRLTVL.

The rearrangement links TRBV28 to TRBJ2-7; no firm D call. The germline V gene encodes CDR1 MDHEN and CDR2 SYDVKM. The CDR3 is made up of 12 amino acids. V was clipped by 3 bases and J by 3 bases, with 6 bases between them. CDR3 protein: CASSFQNYEQYF. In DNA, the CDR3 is TGTGCCAGCAGTTTTCAGAACTACGAGCAGTACTTC.

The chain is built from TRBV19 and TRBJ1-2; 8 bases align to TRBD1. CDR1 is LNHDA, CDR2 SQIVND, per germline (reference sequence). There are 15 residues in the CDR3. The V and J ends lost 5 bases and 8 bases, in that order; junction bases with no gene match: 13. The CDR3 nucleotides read TGTGCCAGTAGTCTCCCGGACAGGGAAAGTGGAGGCTACACCTTC. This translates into CASSLPDRESGGYTF. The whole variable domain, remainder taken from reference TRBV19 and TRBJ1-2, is DGGITQSPKYLFRKEGQNVTLSCEQNLNHDAMYWYRQDPGQGLRLIYYSQIVNDFQKGDIAEGYSVSREKKESFPLTVTSAQKNPTAFYLCASSLPDRESGGYTFGSGTRLTVV.

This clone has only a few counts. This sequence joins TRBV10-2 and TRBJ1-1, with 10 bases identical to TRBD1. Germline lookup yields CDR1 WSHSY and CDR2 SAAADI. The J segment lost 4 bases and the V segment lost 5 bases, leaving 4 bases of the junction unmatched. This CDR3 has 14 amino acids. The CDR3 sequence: CASSTRTGGTEAFF. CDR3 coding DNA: TGCGCCAGCAGTACCCGGACAGGGGGCACTGAAGCTTTCTTT.

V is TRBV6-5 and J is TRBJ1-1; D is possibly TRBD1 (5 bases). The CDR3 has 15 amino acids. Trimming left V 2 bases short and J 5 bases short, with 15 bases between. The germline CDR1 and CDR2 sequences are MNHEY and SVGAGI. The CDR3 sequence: CASSYGAASRTEAFF. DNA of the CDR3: TGTGCCAGCAGTTACGGGGCCGCGTCTAGAACTGAAGCTTTCTTT.

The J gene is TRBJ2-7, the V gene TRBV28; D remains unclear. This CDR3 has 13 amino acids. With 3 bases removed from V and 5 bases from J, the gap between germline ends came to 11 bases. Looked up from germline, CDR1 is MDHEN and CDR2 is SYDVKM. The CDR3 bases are TGTGCCAGCAGTTTGCCTTTGCGCGACGAGCAGTACTTC. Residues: CASSLPLRDEQYF.

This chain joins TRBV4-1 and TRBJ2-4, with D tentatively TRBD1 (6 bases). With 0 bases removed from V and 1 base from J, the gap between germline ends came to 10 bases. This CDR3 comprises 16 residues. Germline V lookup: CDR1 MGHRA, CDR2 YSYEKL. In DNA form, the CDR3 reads TGCGCCAGCAGCCAAGATGCAGGGGTGGCCAAAAACATTCAGTACTTC. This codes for CASSQDAGVAKNIQYF.

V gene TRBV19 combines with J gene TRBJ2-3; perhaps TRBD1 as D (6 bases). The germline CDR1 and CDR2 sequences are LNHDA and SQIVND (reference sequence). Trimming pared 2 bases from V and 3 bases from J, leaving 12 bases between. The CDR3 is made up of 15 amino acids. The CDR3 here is CASSIPNRETDTQYF. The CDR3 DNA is TGTGCCAGTAGTATACCGAACAGGGAGACAGATACGCAGTATTTT. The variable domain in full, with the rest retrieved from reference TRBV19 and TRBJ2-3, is DGGITQSPKYLFRKEGQNVTLSCEQNLNHDAMYWYRQDPGQGLRLIYYSQIVNDFQKGDIAEGYSVSREKKESFPLTVTSAQKNPTAFYLCASSIPNRETDTQYFGPGTRLTVL.

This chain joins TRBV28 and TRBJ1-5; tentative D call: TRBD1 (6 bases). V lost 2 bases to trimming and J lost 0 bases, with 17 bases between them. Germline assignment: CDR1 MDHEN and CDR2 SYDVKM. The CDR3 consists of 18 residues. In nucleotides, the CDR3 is TGTGCCAGCAGTTTAGTTGTCGGGACACCTCTTAGCAATCAGCCCCAGCATTTT. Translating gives CASSLVVGTPLSNQPQHF.

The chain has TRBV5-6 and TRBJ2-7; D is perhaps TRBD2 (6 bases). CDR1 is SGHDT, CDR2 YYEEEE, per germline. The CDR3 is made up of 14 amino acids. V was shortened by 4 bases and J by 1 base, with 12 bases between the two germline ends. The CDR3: CASSPGTESYEQYF. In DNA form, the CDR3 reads TGTGCCAGCAGCCCAGGGACTGAATCCTACGAGCAGTACTTC.